This entry is about one TCR beta chain. These data belong to a study of CD8 T cells in Susac syndrome. Study-level background: The sequenced Susac syndrome patients included about 6 who had clinically active disease and 8 or 9 who were in remission.

The CDR3 runs 14 residues. Looked up from germline, CDR1 is MNHEY and CDR2 is SVGAGI. Losses at the gene ends were 6 bases for V and 5 bases for J; bases not matched to a gene: 7. Random hexamers were used to reverse transcribe an amount of about 0.5 to 1 ug RNA. MiXCR, applied by TCRdb to the immunoSEQ multiplex PCR reads, yields one record per CDR3 protein. The top ten hold approximately 0.15% of the sample, which has approximately 210,000 distinct CDR3 sequences, about 94% seen once. Isolation of CD8+ and CD4+ T cells was performed negatively, whereas enrichment of TEMRA cells was done by FACS. The specimen sequenced was CD4+ T cells from PBMCs. The chain couples TRBV6-5 to TRBJ2-3, with 8 bases matching TRBD2. This receptor was obtained from a human donor with Susac syndrome. CDR3 sequence: CASSTGGAGDTQYF. The CDR3 DNA sequence: TGTGCCAGCAGCACGGGGGGGGCGGGAGATACGCAGTATTTT.